The rows below give T cell receptor beta chains drawn from one sample of a study of cytomegalovirus exposure and HLA in healthy donors. Assay used: immunoSEQ multiplex PCR; TCRdb lists only in-frame clones, some missing. The sample carries 120,000 to 150,000 clones, around 81% recorded once. Sequenced sample: PBMCs. The receptors originated from a male donor in good health and CMV-seronegative. Each CDR3 is given with its conserved first and last residue. A D gene is named only where the DNA matches it firmly. Size tells how often a clone was seen (once, few, many) or the class of an expanded clone, and some rows leave it out.

J gene	V gene	clone size	D gene	CDR3 DNA	CDR3 protein
TRBJ2-1	TRBV4-1	-	-	TGCGCCAGCTCGACCAGCCGGGACTCTCTCCGGAATGAGCAGTTCTTC	CASSTSRDSLRNEQFF
TRBJ2-3	TRBV5-1	-	-	TGCGCCAGCAGCTTCTACACCGGGACAGATACGCAGTATTTT	CASSFYTGTDTQYF
TRBJ1-1	TRBV30	-	-	TGTGCCTGGAGTGTTGGGGGCAGGACTGAAGCTTTCTTT	CAWSVGGRTEAFF
TRBJ1-3	TRBV5-4	-	-	TGTGCCAGCAGCCCCCAGAGAGACGGGGGGCTATGGGGAAACACCATATATTTT	CASSPQRDGGLWGNTIYF
TRBJ2-2	TRBV6-5	-	-	TGTGCCAGCAGTGCTTTACAGGGGAACACCGGGGAGCTGTTTTTT	CASSALQGNTGELFF
TRBJ1-2	TRBV27	-	-	TGTGCCAGCAGTTTATACGGCAGGGACTATGGCTACACCTTC	CASSLYGRDYGYTF
TRBJ1-1	TRBV9	-	-	TGTGCCAGCAGCGTAGCGCTGGGCTTGAGCACTGAAGCTTTCTTT	CASSVALGLSTEAFF
TRBJ2-1	TRBV9	-	TRBD2	TGTGCCAGCAGCGTGGCACTAGCGGGATACAATGAGCAGTTCTTC	CASSVALAGYNEQFF
TRBJ1-4	TRBV4-1	-	TRBD1	TGCGCCAGCAGCCAGACCCCGGACAGGGATGAAAAACTGTTTTTT	CASSQTPDRDEKLFF
TRBJ2-7	TRBV23-1	-	TRBD1	TGCGCCAGCAGTCAAACCCGGGGACAGGGGCTGAGAATCTGGTGGTACGAGCAGTACTTC	CASSQTRGQGLRIWWYEQYF
TRBJ1-2	TRBV5-6	-	-	TGTGCCAGCAGCCCCCTCAGGGGCAGGGTCCGAGGCTACACCTTC	CASSPLRGRVRGYTF
TRBJ1-3	TRBV30	-	-	TGTGCCTGGAGTTTCTCGGGGACTGGAAACACCATATATTTT	CAWSFSGTGNTIYF
TRBJ2-5	TRBV2	-	-	TGTGCCAGCAGTGACTCACCAGGAAGTGAAGAGACCCAGTACTTC	CASSDSPGSEETQYF
TRBJ1-1	TRBV9	-	-	TGTGCCAGCAGCGTAACCGGACAGATGAACACTGAAGCTTTCTTT	CASSVTGQMNTEAFF
TRBJ1-1	TRBV29-1	once	-	TGCAGCGTTGGGACAAGTGTGAACACTGAAGCTTTCTTT	CSVGTSVNTEAFF
TRBJ2-5	TRBV13	-	TRBD1	TGTGCCAGCAGCCCACCCCCCGGGACAGGGATATCAAGTCCAGAGACCCAGTACTTC	CASSPPPGTGISSPETQYF
TRBJ1-6	TRBV9	-	TRBD1	TGTGCCAGCAGCGTCACCGGACAGGGAAGGAATTCACCCCTCCACTTT	CASSVTGQGRNSPLHF
TRBJ2-2	TRBV13	-	-	TGTGCCAGCAGCTTAGCCATCCTCAGCGGAGATAACACCGGGGAGCTGTTTTTT	CASSLAILSGDNTGELFF
TRBJ1-5	TRBV7-9	-	TRBD1	TGTGCCAGCAGCTTAGGGGCCCGGACAGGGGTTCAGCCCCAGCATTTT	CASSLGARTGVQPQHF
TRBJ1-1	TRBV19	-	-	TGTGCCAGTAGCCGAACAGCAGATCGGACTGAAGCTTTCTTT	CASSRTADRTEAFF
TRBJ2-2	TRBV5-1	-	TRBD1	TGCGCCAGCAGGCAGACAGGGCCTACCGGGGAGCTGTTTTTT	CASRQTGPTGELFF
TRBJ1-5	TRBV30	-	-	TGTGCCTGGAGTGTTACTGAATTTCAGCCCCAGCATTTT	CAWSVTEFQPQHF
TRBJ1-1	TRBV5-1	-	-	TGCGCCAGCAGCTTGGCGGAAGGGGGTTTGAACACTGAAGCTTTCTTT	CASSLAEGGLNTEAFF
TRBJ2-3	TRBV29-1	-	TRBD1	TGCAGCGTTGATCGGGACAGGGGCACTAGCACAGATACGCAGTATTTT	CSVDRDRGTSTDTQYF
TRBJ1-1	TRBV27	few	-	TGTGCCAGCAGTTTATTCAGGCACACTGAAGCTTTCTTT	CASSLFRHTEAFF
TRBJ1-4	TRBV5-4	-	TRBD1	TGTGCCAGCAGCTCCGGGACAGGGGGCGTTGGTGAAAAACTGTTTTTT	CASSSGTGGVGEKLFF
TRBJ2-7	TRBV5-1	few	-	TGCGCCAGCAGCTTGGTAGATCCCTGGGGCAACGAGCAGTACTTC	CASSLVDPWGNEQYF
TRBJ1-1	TRBV9	-	-	TGTGCCAGCAGCCCAGGGGTGAACACTGAAGCTTTCTTT	CASSPGVNTEAFF
TRBJ2-7	TRBV6-6	-	TRBD1	TGTGCCAGCATTAACGGGACAGATTTATCCTACGAGCAGTACTTC	CASINGTDLSYEQYF
TRBJ2-1	TRBV5-1	-	TRBD2	TGCGCCAGCAGCACAAGACTAGCGGGGTACAATGAGCAGTTCTTC	CASSTRLAGYNEQFF
TRBJ1-5	TRBV13	-	-	TGTGCCAGCAGCTTACACAGGGAAATGGGGATACAGCCCCAGCATTTT	CASSLHREMGIQPQHF
TRBJ2-1	TRBV7-9	few	TRBD2	TGTGCCAGCAGCTTGGGACTAGACCTCAACAATGAGCAGTTCTTC	CASSLGLDLNNEQFF
TRBJ2-1	TRBV4-1	-	-	TGCGCCAGCAGCCAAGAAACGCGAGCTGAGCAGTTCTTC	CASSQETRAEQFF
TRBJ2-4	TRBV18	-	TRBD1	TGTGCCAGCTCACCCACAGGGGGCACCTCCAAAAACATTCAGTACTTC	CASSPTGGTSKNIQYF
TRBJ1-1	TRBV12-5	-	-	TGTGCTAGTGGTTCCCTCGGGACTTATGGAGCTTTCTTT	CASGSLGTYGAFF
TRBJ2-7	TRBV18	-	-	TGTGCCAGCTCACCCCCTAGCAGCTACGAGCAGTACTTC	CASSPPSSYEQYF
TRBJ2-3	TRBV7-2	once	-	TGTGCCAGCAGCCCAGCGGTAGATACGCAGTATTTT	CASSPAVDTQYF
TRBJ2-7	TRBV15	-	-	TGTGCCACCAGCAGCCCAGATCTGACAGAGTCGTCTTACGAGCAGTACTTC	CATSSPDLTESSYEQYF
TRBJ1-1	TRBV6-5	few	-	TGTGCCAGCAGCCCCGGGTCGAGCGGTACTAAAGCTTTCTTT	CASSPGSSGTKAFF
TRBJ2-5	TRBV25-1	-	-	TGTGCCAGCAGTGAGAGGCCTGGGGAGACCCAGTACTTC	CASSERPGETQYF
TRBJ2-2	TRBV5-6	few	-	TGTGCCAGCAGCCCTTACACCGGGGAGCTGTTTTTT	CASSPYTGELFF
TRBJ1-1	TRBV6-5	-	-	TGTGCCAGCAGTTATTTGGGGCGGAACACTGAAGCTTTCTTT	CASSYLGRNTEAFF
TRBJ1-2	TRBV6-1	once	-	TGTGCCAGCAGTGAACCCCCAGGGGTTGGCTACACCTTC	CASSEPPGVGYTF
TRBJ1-5	TRBV7-2	-	-	TGTGCCAGCAGCGAGGACAGCTATTTTCAGCCCCAGCATTTT	CASSEDSYFQPQHF
TRBJ1-2	TRBV6-5	once	-	TGTGCCAGCAGCCCCGACAGCGACTGGCATGGCTACACCTTC	CASSPDSDWHGYTF